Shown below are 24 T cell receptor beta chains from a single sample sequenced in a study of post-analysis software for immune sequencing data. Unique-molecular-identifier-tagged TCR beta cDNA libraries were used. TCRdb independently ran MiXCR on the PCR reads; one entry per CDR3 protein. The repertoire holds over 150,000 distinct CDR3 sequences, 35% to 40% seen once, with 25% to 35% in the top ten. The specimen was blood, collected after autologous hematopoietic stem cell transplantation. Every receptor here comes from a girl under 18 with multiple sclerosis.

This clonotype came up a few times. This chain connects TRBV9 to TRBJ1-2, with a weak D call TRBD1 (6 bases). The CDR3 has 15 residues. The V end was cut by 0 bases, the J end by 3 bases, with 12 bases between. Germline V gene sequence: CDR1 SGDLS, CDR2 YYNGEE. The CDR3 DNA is TGTGCCAGCAGCGTAGAGGCAGGGGCCCACTATGGCTACACCTTC. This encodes CASSVEAGAHYGYTF. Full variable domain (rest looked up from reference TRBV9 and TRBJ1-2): DSGVTQTPKHLITATGQRVTLRCSPRSGDLSVYWYQQSLDQGLQFLIQYYNGEERAKGNILERFSAQQFPDLHSELNLSSLELGDSALYFCASSVEAGAHYGYTFGSGTRLTVV.

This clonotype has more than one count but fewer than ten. DNA for the CDR3: TGTGCCAGCAGTTTTACTAGCGGGAGGTCCTACGAGCAGTACTTC. It codes for CASSFTSGRSYEQYF. This rearrangement joins TRBV27 to TRBJ2-4; 12 bases match TRBD2. The tail of the sequence fits TRBJ2-7 better, so the J call may be wrong. CDR3 length equals 15 residues. Germline CDR1 MNHEY, CDR2 SMNVEV (reference sequence).

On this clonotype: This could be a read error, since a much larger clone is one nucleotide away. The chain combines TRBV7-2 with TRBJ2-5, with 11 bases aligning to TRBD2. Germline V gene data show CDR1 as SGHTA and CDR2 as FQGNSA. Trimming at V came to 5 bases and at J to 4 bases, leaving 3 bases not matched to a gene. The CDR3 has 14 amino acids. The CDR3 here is CASSPGLAVETQYF. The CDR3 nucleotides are TGTGCCAGCAGCCCGGGACTAGCGGTAGAGACCCAGTACTTC. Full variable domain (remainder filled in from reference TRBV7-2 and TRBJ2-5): GAGVSQSPSNKVTEKGKDVELRCDPISGHTALYWYRQSLGQGLEFLIYFQGNSAPDKSGLPSDRFSAERTGGSVSTLTIQRTQQEDSAVYLCASSPGLAVETQYFGPGTRLLVL.

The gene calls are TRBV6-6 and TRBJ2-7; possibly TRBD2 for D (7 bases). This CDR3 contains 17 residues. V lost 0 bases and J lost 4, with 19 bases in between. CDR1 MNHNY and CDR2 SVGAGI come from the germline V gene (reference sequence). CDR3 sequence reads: CASSYSRGRGKTYEQYF. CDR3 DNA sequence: TGTGCCAGCAGTTACTCGAGAGGGAGGGGGAAGACTTACGAGCAGTACTTC.

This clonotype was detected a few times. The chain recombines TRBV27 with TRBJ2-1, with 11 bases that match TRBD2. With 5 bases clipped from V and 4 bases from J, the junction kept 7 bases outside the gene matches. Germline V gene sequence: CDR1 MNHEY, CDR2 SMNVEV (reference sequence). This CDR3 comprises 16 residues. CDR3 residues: CASSPLAGGMYNEQFF. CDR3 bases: TGTGCCAGCAGTCCGTTAGCGGGAGGGATGTACAATGAGCAGTTCTTC.

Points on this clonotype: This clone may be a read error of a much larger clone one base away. The CDR3 sequence is CASSIGGTDTQYF. The CDR3 DNA is TGTGCCAGCAGCATCGGGGGTACAGATACGCAGTATTTT. The chain recombines TRBV9 with TRBJ2-3; D may be TRBD2 (6 bases). The CDR3 totals 13 residues. V lost 4 bases to trimming and J lost 3 bases, with 9 bases between them. CDR1 and CDR2 (germline): SGDLS, YYNGEE. Looking up the rest from reference TRBV9 and TRBJ2-3 gives the full variable domain: DSGVTQTPKHLITATGQRVTLRCSPRSGDLSVYWYQQSLDQGLQFLIQYYNGEERAKGNILERFSAQQFPDLHSELNLSSLELGDSALYFCASSIGGTDTQYFGPGTRLTVL.

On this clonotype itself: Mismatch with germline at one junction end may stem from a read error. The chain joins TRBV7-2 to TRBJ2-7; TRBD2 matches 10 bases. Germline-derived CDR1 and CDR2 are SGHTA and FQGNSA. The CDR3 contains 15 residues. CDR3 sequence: CASSLGTSGGHEQYF. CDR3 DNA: TGTGCCAGCAGCTTAGGGACTAGCGGAGGGCACGAACAGTACTTC.

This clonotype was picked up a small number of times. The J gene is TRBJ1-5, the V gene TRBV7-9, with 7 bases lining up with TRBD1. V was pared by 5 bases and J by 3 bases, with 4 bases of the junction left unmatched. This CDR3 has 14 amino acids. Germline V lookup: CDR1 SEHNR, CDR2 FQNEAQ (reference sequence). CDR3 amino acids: CASSRDSPNQPQHF. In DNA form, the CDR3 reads TGTGCCAGCAGCCGGGACAGCCCCAATCAGCCCCAGCATTTT. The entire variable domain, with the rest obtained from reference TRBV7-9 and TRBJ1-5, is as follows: DTGVSQNPRHKITKRGQNVTFRCDPISEHNRLYWYRQTLGQGPEFLTYFQNEAQLEKSRLLSDRFSAERPKGSFSTLEIQRTEQGDSAMYLCASSRDSPNQPQHFGDGTRLSIL.

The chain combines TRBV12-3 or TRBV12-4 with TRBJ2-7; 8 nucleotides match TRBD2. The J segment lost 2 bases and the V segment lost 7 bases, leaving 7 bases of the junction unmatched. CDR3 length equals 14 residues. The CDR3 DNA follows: TGTGCCAGCAAGGGAACTAGCGGACCCTACGAGCAGTACTTC. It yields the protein CASKGTSGPYEQYF.

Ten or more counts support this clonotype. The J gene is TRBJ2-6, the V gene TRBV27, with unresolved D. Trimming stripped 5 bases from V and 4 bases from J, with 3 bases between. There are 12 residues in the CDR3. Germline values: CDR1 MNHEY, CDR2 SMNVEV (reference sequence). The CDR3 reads CASSTGANVLTF. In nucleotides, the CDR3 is TGTGCCAGCAGTACCGGGGCCAACGTCCTGACTTTC.

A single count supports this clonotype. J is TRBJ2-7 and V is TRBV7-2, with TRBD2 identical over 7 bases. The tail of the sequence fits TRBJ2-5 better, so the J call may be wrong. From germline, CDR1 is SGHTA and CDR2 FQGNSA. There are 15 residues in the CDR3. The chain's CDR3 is CASSLVGGIQETQYF. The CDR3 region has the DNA TGTGCCAGCAGCTTAGTCGGGGGGATTCAAGAGACCCAGTACTTC.

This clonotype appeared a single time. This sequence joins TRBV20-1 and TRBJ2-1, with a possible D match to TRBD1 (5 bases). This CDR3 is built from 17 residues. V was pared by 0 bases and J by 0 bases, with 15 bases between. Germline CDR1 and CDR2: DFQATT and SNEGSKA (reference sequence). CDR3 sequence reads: CSARDPGRDASYNEQFF. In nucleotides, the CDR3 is TGCAGTGCTAGAGATCCAGGCAGGGATGCCTCCTACAATGAGCAGTTCTTC.

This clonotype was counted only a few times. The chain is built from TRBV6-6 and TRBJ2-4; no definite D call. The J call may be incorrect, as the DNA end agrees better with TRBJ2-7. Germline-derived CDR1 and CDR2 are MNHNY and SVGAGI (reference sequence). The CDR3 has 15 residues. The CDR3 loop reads CASSYSGGSPYEQYF. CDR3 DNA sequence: TGTGCCAGCAGTTACTCAGGCGGTTCCCCCTACGAGCAGTACTTC.

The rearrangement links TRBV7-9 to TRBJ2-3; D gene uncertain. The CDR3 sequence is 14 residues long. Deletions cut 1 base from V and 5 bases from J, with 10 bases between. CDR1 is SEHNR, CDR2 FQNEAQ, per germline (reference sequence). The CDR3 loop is CASSLGRLGDTQYF. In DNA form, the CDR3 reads TGTGCCAGCAGCTTAGGGCGGCTAGGAGATACGCAGTATTTT.

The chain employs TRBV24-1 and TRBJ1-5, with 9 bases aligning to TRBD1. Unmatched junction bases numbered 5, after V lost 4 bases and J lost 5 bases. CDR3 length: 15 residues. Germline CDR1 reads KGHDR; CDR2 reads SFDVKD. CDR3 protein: CATSDPDRGDQPQHF. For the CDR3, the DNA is TGTGCCACCAGTGACCCGGACAGGGGAGATCAGCCCCAGCATTTT.

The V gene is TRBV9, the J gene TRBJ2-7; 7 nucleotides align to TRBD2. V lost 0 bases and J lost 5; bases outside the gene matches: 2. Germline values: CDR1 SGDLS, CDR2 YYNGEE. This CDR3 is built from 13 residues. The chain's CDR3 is CASSVGGTNEQYF. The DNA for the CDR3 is TGTGCCAGCAGCGTAGGGGGGACTAACGAGCAGTACTTC.

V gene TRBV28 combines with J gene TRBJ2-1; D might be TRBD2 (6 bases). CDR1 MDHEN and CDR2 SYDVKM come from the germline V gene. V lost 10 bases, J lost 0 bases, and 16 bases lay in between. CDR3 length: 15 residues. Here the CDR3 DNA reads TGTGCCACCCTCGTTAGCGGATTCTCCTACAATGAGCAGTTCTTC. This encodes CATLVSGFSYNEQFF.

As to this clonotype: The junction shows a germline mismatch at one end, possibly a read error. CDR3 sequence (DNA): TGTGCCAGCAGTCCCCACAGGGCCGGGGCCAACGTCCGGACTTTC. This encodes CASSPHRAGANVRTF. V usage is TRBV12-3 or TRBV12-4 and J usage is TRBJ2-6, with D perhaps matching TRBD1 (6 bases). The CDR3 extends over 15 amino acids.

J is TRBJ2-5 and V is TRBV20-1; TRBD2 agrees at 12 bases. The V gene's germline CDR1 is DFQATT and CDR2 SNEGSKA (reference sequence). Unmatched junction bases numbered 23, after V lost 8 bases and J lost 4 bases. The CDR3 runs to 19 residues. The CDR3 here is CSSLNLRLAGEVVGETQYF. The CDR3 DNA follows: TGCAGTTCACTTAATCTCCGACTAGCGGGAGAGGTAGTTGGAGAGACCCAGTACTTC.

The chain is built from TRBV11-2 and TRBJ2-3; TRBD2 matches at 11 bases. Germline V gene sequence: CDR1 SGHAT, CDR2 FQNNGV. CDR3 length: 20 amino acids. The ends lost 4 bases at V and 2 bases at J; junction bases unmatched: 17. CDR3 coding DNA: TGTGCCAGCAGCTCGCATAGAAATGGGACTAGCGGAGGGGACACAGATACGCAGTATTTT. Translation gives CASSSHRNGTSGGDTDTQYF.

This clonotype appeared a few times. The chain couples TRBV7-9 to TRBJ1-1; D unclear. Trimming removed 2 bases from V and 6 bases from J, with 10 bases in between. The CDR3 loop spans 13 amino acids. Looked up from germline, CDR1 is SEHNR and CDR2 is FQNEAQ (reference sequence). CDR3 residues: CASSLSAGAEAFF. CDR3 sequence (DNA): TGTGCCAGCAGCTTATCGGCTGGCGCTGAAGCTTTCTTT.

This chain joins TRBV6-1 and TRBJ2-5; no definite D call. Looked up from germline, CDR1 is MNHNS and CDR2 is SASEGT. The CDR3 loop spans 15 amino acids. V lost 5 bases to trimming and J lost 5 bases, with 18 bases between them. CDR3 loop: CASSLFGDFWETQYF. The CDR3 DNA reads TGTGCCAGCAGTCTTTTTGGGGATTTTTGGGAGACCCAGTACTTC.

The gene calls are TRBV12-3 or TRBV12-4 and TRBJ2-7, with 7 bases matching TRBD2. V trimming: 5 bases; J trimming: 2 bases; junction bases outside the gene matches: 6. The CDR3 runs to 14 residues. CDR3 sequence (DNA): TGTGCCAGCAGTGATAGCGGGTCCCCCTACGAGCAGTACTTC. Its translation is CASSDSGSPYEQYF.

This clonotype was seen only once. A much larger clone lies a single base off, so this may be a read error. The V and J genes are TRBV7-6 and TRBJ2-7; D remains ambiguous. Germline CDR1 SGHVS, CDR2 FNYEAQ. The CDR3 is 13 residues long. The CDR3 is CASSLAASYGQYF. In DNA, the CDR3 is TGTGCCAGCAGCTTAGCGGCCTCCTACGGGCAGTACTTC.